This TCR beta chain was found in a study of T-cell memory formation after mild COVID-19. Overall study context: TCR clusters showed largely donor specificity. The study, taken as a whole, reports: For contracting clones, CD4+ ones sat mainly in CM and EM, CD8+ in EMRA. CD4+ bias marked clones expanding day 15 to 37, unlike balanced contracting clones. Researchers could not confirm that second-wave clones peaking on day 37 targeted SARS-CoV-2.

Germline V gene sequence: CDR1 MNHEY, CDR2 SVGAGI. The CDR3 spans 14 residues. V lost 5 bases, J lost 7 bases, and 15 bases lay in between. TCRdb used MiXCR to reprocess the 5' RACE reads, holding one entry per CDR3 protein. The table lists under 450,000 distinct CDR3 sequences, approximately 15% of them singletons. As regards this clonotype: What it binds is unknown.

This receptor was obtained from a man between 18 and 29 years old who had mild COVID-19 (a few samples of this study predate the infection). Cell type and time point are not known. The sample taken for sequencing was PBMCs or a T cell subset sorted from them (not recorded which). The chain employs TRBV6-5 and TRBJ2-4; the D call may be TRBD1 or TRBD2 (6 bases each). In DNA form, the CDR3 reads TGTGCCAGCAGTGACCCGGGGGCAGGGAACATTCAGTACTTC. This gives the protein CASSDPGAGNIQYF.